The 4 T cell receptor beta chains below come from one sample, sequenced in a study of Ad26.COV2.S vaccination and SARS-CoV-2 variants. Clones were sequenced by immunoSEQ multiplex PCR, and TCRdb holds only the in-frame ones, with some missing. In the table there are more than 300,000 clones, about nine tenths of which are singletons. Noted treatment: over 15 received Ad26.COV2.S at low or high dose, single or two shots; roughly five received placebo; per-sample allocation not given. Sample collection was performed on day 63 after the first vaccine or placebo injection. This specimen consisted of peripheral blood, obtained in a trial of Ad26.COV2.S vaccine versus placebo. The origin of the receptors is a person aged 18-65 years who received the Ad26.COV2.S COVID-19 vaccine or a placebo.

This sequence joins TRBV28 and TRBJ2-1; no firm D call. Trimming removed 1 base at V and 4 bases at J, with 5 bases between. Germline V gives CDR1 MDHEN, CDR2 SYDVKM. The length of the CDR3 is 13 residues. The CDR3 loop is CASSLLGYNEQFF. DNA for the CDR3: TGTGCCAGCAGTTTATTAGGGTACAATGAGCAGTTCTTC.

This chain connects TRBV2 to TRBJ1-5, with 9 bases lining up with TRBD1. J lost 4 bases, V lost 5 bases, and 3 bases had no gene match. Germline V gives CDR1 SNHLY, CDR2 FYNNEI. The CDR3 is 14 amino acids. The CDR3 is CASSLDRGNQPQHF. The CDR3, as DNA: TGTGCCAGCAGTCTGGACAGGGGTAATCAGCCCCAGCATTTT.

The chain joins TRBV5-1 to TRBJ1-1; D remains unclear. This CDR3 is 15 amino acids long. Deletions cut 0 bases from V and 1 base from J, with 10 bases between. CDR1 is SGHRS and CDR2 is YFSETQ in the germline V gene. The CDR3 is CASSLGAAGNTEAFF. CDR3 bases: TGCGCCAGCAGCTTGGGGGCCGCCGGGAACACTGAAGCTTTCTTT.

DNA of the CDR3: TGTGCCAGCAGCCAAGCGGGACTAGCGGCCTCCGAGCAGTACTTC. Protein: CASSQAGLAASEQYF. This rearrangement joins TRBV3-1 (or the pseudogene TRBV3-2) to TRBJ2-7; 11 bases align to TRBD2. CDR3 size: 15 residues. Germline lookup yields CDR1 LGHDT and CDR2 YNNKEL (reference sequence). J was trimmed by 6 bases and V by 1 base; bases with no gene match: 5.